The TCR beta chain under discussion was sequenced for a study of tumor-infiltrating lymphocytes in localized non-small cell lung cancer. Overall study findings and caveats: TCR sequencing covered a subset of patients with enough tissue. No link was found between tumor T-cell fraction and recurrence-free survival.

The CDR3 spans 16 residues. Germline CDR1 is SGHAT and CDR2 is FQNNGV. V lost 4 bases and J lost 0, with 15 bases in between. Produced via immunoSEQ multiplex PCR; TCRdb's table is partial and in-frame only. Of roughly 14,000 clones in the sample, 82% were seen once. Note on this clone: Its antigen remains unknown.

The sample was lung tumor tissue. The J gene is TRBJ1-1, the V gene TRBV11-2, with D tentatively TRBD1 (5 bases). The TCR comes from a human donor with non-small cell lung cancer. This CDR3 reads CASSSPGGWMNTEAFF. CDR3 nucleotides: TGTGCCAGCAGCTCCCCCGGGGGATGGATGAACACTGAAGCTTTCTTT.